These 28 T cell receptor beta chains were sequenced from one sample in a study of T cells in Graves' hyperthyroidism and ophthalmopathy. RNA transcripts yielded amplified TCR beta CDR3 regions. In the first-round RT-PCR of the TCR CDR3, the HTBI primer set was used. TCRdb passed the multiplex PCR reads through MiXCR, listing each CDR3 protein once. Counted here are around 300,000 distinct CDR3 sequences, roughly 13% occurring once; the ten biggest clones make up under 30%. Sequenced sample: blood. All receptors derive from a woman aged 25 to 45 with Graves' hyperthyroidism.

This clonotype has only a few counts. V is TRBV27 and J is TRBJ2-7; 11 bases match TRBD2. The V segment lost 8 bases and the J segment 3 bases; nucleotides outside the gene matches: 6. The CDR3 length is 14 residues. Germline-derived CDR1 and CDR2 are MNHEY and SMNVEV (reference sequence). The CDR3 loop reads CASGLAGGIYEQYF. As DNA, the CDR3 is TGTGCCAGCGGCTTAGCGGGAGGGATCTACGAGCAGTACTTC.

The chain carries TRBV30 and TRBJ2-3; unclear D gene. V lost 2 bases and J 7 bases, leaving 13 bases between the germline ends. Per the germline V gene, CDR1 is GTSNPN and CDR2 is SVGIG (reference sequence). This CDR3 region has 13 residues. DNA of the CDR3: TGTGCCTGGAGTACGGAGAGTGGGAATACGCAGTATTTT. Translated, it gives CAWSTESGNTQYF. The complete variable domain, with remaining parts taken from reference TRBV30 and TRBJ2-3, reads SQTIHQWPATLVQPVGSPLSLECTVEGTSNPNLYWYRQAAGRGLQLLFYSVGIGQISSEVPQNLSASRPQDRQFILSSKKLLLSDSGFYLCAWSTESGNTQYFGPGTRLTVL.

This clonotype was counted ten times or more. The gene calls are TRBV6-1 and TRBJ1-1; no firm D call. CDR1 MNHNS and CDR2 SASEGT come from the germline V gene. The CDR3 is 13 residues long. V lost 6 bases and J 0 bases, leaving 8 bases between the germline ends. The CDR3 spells CASRSSMNTEAFF. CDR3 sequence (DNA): TGTGCCAGCAGGTCAAGCATGAACACTGAAGCTTTCTTT.

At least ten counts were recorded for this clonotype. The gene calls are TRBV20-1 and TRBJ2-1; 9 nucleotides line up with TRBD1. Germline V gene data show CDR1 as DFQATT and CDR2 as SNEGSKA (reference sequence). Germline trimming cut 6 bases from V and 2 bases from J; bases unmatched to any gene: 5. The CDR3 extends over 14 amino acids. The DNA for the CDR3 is TGCAGTGCCATAGACAGGGGGACCTACAATGAGCAGTTCTTC. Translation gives CSAIDRGTYNEQFF.

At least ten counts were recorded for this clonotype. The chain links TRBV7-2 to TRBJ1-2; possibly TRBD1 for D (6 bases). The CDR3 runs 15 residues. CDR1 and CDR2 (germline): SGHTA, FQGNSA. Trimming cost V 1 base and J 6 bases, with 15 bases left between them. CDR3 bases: TGTGCCAGCAGCTTAGAATTTACAGGGACGGATGGCTACACCTTC. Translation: CASSLEFTGTDGYTF.

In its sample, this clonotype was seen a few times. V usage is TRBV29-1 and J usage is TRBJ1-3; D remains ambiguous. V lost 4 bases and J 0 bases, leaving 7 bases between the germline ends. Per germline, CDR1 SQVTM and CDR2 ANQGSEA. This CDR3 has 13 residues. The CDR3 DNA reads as TGCAGCGTTGCCTGCAGCTCTGGAAACACCATATATTTT. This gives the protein CSVACSSGNTIYF.

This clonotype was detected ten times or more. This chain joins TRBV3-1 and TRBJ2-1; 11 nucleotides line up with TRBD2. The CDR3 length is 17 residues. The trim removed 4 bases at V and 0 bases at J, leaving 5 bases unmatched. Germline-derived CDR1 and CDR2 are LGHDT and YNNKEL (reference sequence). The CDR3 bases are TGTGCCAGCAGCCGGAAACTAGCGGGAGTCTCCTACAATGAGCAGTTCTTC. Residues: CASSRKLAGVSYNEQFF.

The CDR3 loop reads CASSVGTGAGYTF. DNA of the CDR3: TGTGCCAGCAGTGTAGGGACAGGGGCTGGCTACACCTTC. This chain connects TRBV28 to TRBJ1-2; the match to TRBD1 covers 10 bases. The CDR3 is made up of 13 amino acids. Germline values: CDR1 MDHEN, CDR2 SYDVKM. J lost 7 bases, V lost 5 bases, and 4 bases had no gene match.

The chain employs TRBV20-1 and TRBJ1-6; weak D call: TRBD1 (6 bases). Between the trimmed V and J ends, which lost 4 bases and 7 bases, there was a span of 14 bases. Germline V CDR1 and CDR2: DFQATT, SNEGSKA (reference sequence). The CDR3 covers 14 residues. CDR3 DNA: TGCAGTGCTAAAGTTCCAGGGGAGAATTCACCCCTCCACTTT. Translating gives CSAKVPGENSPLHF.

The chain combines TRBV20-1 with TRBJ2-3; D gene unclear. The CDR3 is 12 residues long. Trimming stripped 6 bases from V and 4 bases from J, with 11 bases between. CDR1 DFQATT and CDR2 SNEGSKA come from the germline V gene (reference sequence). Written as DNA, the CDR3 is TGCAGTGCGCCAGGTTCGGCAGATACGCAGTATTTT. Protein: CSAPGSADTQYF.

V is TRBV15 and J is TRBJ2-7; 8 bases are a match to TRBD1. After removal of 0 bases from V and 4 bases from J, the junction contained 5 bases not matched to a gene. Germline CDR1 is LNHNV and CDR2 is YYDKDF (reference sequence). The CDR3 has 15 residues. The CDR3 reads CATSREQGAYYEQYF. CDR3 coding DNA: TGTGCCACCAGCAGAGAGCAGGGGGCTTATTACGAGCAGTACTTC.

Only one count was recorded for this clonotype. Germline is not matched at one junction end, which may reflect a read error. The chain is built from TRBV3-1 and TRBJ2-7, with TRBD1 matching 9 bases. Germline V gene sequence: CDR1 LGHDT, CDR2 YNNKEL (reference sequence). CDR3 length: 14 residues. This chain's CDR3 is CASSQGTGGYELYF. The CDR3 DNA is TGTGCCAGCAGCCAAGGAACAGGGGGCTACGAGCTGTACTTC.

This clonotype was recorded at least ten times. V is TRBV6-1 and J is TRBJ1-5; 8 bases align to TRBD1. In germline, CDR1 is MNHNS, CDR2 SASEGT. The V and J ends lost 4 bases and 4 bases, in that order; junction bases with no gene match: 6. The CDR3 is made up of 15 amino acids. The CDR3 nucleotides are TGTGCCAGCAGTGTAAAGGGACAGGAGAATCAGCCCCAGCATTTT. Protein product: CASSVKGQENQPQHF.

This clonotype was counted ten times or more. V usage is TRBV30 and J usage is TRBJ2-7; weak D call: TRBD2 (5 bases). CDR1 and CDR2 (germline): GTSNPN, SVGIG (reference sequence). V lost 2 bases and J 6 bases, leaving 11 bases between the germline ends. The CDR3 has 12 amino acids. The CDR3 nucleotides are TGTGCCTGGAGTTCCCGGGGTGGCGAGCAGTACTTC. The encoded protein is CAWSSRGGEQYF.

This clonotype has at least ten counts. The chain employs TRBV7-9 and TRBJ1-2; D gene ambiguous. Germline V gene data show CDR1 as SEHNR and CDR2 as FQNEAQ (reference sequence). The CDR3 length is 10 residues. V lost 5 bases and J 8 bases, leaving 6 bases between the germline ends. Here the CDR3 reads CASSMGGYTF. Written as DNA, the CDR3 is TGTGCCAGCAGCATGGGAGGCTACACCTTC.

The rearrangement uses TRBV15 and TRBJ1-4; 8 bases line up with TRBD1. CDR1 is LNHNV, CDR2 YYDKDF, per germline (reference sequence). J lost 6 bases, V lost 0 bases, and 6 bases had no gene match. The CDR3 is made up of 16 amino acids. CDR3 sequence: CATSRDGTGGDEKLFF. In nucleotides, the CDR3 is TGTGCCACCAGCAGAGATGGCACAGGGGGGGATGAAAAACTGTTTTTT.

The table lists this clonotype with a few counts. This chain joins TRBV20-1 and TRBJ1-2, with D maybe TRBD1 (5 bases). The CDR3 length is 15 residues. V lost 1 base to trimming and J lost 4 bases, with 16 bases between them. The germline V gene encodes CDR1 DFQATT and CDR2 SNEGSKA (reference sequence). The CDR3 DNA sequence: TGCAGTGCTAGAGTCGGGCTGGCGGGGGTCTATGGCTACACCTTC. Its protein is CSARVGLAGVYGYTF.

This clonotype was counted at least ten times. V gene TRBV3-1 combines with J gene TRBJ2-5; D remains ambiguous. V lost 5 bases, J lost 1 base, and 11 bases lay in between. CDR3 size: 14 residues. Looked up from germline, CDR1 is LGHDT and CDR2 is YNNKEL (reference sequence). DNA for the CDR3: TGTGCCAGCAGCAGCCGTAGAGTCCAAGAGACCCAGTACTTC. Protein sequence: CASSSRRVQETQYF.

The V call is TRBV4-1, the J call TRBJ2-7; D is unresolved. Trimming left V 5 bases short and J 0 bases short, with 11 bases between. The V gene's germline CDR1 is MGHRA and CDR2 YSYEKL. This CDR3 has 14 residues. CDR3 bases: TGCGCCAGCAGCATGTGGCCTCTCTCCTACGAGCAGTACTTC. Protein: CASSMWPLSYEQYF.

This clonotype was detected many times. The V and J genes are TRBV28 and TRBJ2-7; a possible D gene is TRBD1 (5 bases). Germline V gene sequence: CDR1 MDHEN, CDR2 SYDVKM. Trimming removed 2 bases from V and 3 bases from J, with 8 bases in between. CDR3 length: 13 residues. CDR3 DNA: TGTGCCAGCAGTTTAGGGGCCGACTACGAGCAGTACTTC. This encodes CASSLGADYEQYF.

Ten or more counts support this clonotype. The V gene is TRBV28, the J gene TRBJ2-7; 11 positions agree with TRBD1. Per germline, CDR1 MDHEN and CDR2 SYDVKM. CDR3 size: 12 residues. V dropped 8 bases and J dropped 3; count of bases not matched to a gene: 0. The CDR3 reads CASGTGGYEQYF. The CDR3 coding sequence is TGTGCCAGCGGGACAGGGGGCTACGAGCAGTACTTC.

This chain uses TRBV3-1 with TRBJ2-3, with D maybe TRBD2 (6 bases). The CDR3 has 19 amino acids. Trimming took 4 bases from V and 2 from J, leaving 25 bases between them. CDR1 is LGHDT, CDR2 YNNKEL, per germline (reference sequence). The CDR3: CASSLQLWTIGRATDTQYF. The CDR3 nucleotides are TGTGCCAGCAGCCTTCAGCTTTGGACTATCGGGAGAGCCACAGATACGCAGTATTTT.

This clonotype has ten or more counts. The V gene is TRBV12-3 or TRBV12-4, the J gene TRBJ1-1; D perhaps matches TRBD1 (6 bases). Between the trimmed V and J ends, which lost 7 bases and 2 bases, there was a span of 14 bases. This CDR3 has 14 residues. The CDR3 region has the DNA TGTGCCAGCACCCTTGGGACACGCAACACTGAAGCTTTCTTT. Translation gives CASTLGTRNTEAFF.

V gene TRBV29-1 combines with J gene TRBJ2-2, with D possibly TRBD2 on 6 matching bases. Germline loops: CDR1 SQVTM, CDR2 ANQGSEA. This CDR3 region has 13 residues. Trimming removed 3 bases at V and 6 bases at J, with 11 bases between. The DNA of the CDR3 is TGCAGCGTTGACTCGGGAGTGGCCGGGGAGCTGTTTTTT. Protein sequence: CSVDSGVAGELFF.

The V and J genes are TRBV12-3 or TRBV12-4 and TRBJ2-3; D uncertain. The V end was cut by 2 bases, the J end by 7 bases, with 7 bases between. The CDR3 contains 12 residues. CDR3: CASSLFGNTQYF. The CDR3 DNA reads TGTGCCAGCAGTTTATTTGGCAATACGCAGTATTTT.

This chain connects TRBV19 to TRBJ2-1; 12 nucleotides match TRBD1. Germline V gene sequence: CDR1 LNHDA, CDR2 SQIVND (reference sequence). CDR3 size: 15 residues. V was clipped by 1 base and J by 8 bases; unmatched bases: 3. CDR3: CASSIGGTGGDEQFF. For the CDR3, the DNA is TGTGCCAGTAGTATAGGGGGGACAGGGGGCGATGAGCAGTTCTTC.

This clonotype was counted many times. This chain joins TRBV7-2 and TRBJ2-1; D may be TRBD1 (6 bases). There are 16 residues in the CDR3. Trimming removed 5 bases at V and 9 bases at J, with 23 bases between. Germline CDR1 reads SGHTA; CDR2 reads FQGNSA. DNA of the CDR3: TGTGCCAGCAGCCTATTAGGGTCTCCCACAGGGAGTGAGCAGTTCTTC. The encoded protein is CASSLLGSPTGSEQFF.

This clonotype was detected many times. DNA for the CDR3: TGTGCCATAGCGGGAGTTTCAGATACGCAGTATTTT. Translating it yields CAIAGVSDTQYF. The gene calls are TRBV10-3 and TRBJ2-3; 8 bases agree with TRBD2. Germline lookup yields CDR1 ENHRY and CDR2 SYGVKD. The junction had 3 bases not matched to a gene; V was cut back by 9 bases and J by 4 bases. There are 12 residues in the CDR3.